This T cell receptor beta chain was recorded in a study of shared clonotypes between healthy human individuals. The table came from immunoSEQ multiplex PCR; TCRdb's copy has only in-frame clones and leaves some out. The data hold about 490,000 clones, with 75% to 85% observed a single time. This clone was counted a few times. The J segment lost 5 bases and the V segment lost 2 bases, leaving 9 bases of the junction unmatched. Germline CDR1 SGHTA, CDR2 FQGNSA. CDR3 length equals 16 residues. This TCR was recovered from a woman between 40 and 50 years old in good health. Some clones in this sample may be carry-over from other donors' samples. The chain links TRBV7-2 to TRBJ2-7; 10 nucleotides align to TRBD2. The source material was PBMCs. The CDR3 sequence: CASSLLLAGDPHEQYF. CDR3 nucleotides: TGTGCCAGCAGCTTACTTCTAGCGGGAGATCCTCACGAGCAGTACTTC.